The source of this T cell receptor (beta chain) is a study of STAT3 mutations in large granular lymphocyte leukemia. Study-level results: All newly emerging clones after therapy were STAT3 wild type. A small but highly pathogenic clone may have been missed. Every T-LGLL patient had at least one immunodominant TCRbeta clonotype.

Concerning this clone: Its specificity is not known.

TCRdb's copy holds only in-frame clones and misses some; the assay was immunoSEQ multiplex PCR. The profile shows roughly 9,300 clones, 70% to 90% of them singletons. The germline V gene has CDR1 MNHEY and CDR2 SVGAGI. The CDR3 contains 14 residues. Trimming removed 7 bases at V and 0 bases at J, with 13 bases between. The clonotype comes from a man older than 75 with T-cell large granular lymphocyte leukemia. Some clones in this sample may be carry-over from other donors' samples. Material: peripheral blood mononuclear cells. The chain recombines TRBV6-5 with TRBJ2-7; D might be TRBD1 (6 bases). CDR3: CASTRTVTSYEQYF. The CDR3 nucleotides read TGTGCCAGCACTCGGACAGTAACCTCCTACGAGCAGTACTTC.